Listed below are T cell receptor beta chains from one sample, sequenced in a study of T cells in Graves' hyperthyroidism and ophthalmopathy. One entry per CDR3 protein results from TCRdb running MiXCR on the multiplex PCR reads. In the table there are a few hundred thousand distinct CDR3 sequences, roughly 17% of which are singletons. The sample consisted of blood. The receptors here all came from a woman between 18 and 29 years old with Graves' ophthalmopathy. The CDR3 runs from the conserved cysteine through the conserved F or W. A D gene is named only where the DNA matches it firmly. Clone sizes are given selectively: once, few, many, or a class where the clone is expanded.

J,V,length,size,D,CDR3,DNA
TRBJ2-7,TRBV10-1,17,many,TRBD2,CASSIPPGLASNYEQYF,TGCGCCAGCAGTATACCACCGGGACTAGCGTCCAACTACGAGCAGTACTTC
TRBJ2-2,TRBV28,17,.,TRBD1,CASSDPSGGANTGELFF,TGTGCCAGCAGTGACCCGTCAGGGGGCGCAAACACCGGGGAGCTGTTTTTT
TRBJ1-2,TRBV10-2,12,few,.,CASGEVNYGYTF,TGCGCCAGCGGGGAGGTTAACTATGGCTACACCTTC
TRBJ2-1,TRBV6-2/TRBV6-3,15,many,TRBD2,CASTVTSGRENEQFF,TGTGCCAGCACCGTGACTAGCGGGAGGGAGAATGAGCAGTTCTTC
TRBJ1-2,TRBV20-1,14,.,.,CSAGPRGGYYGYTF,TGCAGTGCCGGGCCCCGGGGCGGGTATTATGGCTACACCTTC
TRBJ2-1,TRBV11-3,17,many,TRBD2,CASSPRRESGNINEQFF,TGTGCCAGCAGCCCTCGAAGGGAAAGCGGGAATATAAATGAGCAGTTCTTC
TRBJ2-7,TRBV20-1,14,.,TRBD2,CSARSASGTHEQYF,TGCAGTGCTAGATCGGCTAGCGGGACCCACGAGCAGTACTTC
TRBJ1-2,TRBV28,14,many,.,CASSLHRSNNGYTF,TGTGCCAGCAGTTTGCACAGGAGTAACAATGGCTACACCTTC
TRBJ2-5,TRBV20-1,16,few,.,CSARDPRGRDQETQYF,TGCAGTGCTAGAGATCCCCGAGGCAGGGATCAAGAGACCCAGTACTTC
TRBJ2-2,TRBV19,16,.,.,CASRLTWTGNTGELFF,TGTGCCAGTAGATTAACTTGGACGGGGAACACCGGGGAGCTGTTTTTT
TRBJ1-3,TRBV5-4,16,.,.,CASSLDTQVSGNTIYF,TGTGCCAGCAGCTTGGACACACAGGTGTCTGGAAACACCATATATTTT
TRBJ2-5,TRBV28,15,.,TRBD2,CASSLGGGGQETQYF,TGTGCCAGCAGTTTAGGGGGGGGGGGGCAAGAGACCCAGTACTTC
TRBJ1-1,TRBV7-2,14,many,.,CASSLQGFSTEAFF,TGTGCCAGCAGCTTACAGGGTTTCAGCACTGAAGCTTTCTTT
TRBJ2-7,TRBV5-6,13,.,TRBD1,CASSWTGVPEQYF,TGTGCCAGCAGCTGGACAGGGGTTCCCGAGCAGTACTTC
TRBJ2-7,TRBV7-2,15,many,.,CASSLGIARNYEQYF,TGTGCCAGCAGCTTAGGTATAGCTAGGAACTACGAGCAGTACTTC
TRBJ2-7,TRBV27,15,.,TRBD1,CASSKPGTGEYEQYF,TGTGCCAGCAGTAAACCCGGGACAGGGGAGTACGAGCAGTACTTC
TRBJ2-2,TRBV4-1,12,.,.,CASSQPIGELFF,TGCGCCAGCAGCCAGCCGATCGGGGAGCTGTTTTTT
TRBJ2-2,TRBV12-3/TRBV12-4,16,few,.,CASSPAQGSHGGELFF,TGTGCCAGCAGTCCGGCGCAGGGTTCACACGGCGGGGAGCTGTTTTTT
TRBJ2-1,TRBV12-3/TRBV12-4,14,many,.,CASSGRLDIGEQFF,TGTGCCAGCAGTGGGAGGCTAGATATCGGTGAGCAGTTCTTC
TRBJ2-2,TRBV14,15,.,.,CASSPGRTNTGELFF,TGTGCCAGCAGCCCGGGACGGACGAACACCGGGGAGCTGTTTTTT